A single sample is the source of the 30 T cell receptor beta chains below, sequenced in a study of blood T cells in healthy people across ages. A second PCR, run for roughly 7 to 11 cycles, used a sample-barcoded 5' primer plus a J-beta primer mix. Each CDR3 protein is one row after TCRdb ran MiXCR on the 5' RACE reads. The data show about 930,000 distinct CDR3 sequences, with about 27% seen just once and more than 8.5% held by the top ten. These same data were also listed under a study on T cells of mothers and their children.

Material for sequencing was blood. All receptors derive from a woman in her thirties or forties in good health.

This clonotype was counted ten times or more. This chain uses TRBV9 with TRBJ1-2; TRBD1 matches 9 bases. The junction had 5 bases not matched to a gene; V was cut back by 3 bases and J by 2 bases. The germline gives CDR1 SGDLS, CDR2 YYNGEE. The length of the CDR3 is 15 residues. The CDR3: CASSGDRESNYGYTF. The CDR3 nucleotides read TGTGCCAGCAGCGGGGACAGGGAGTCGAACTATGGCTACACCTTC.

This clonotype was seen at least ten times. The rearrangement joins TRBV6-5 to TRBJ2-1; D ambiguous. V was cut by 11 bases and J by 0 bases, with 8 bases left in between. The CDR3 is 12 residues long. The germline V gene encodes CDR1 MNHEY and CDR2 SVGAGI. CDR3 in amino acids: CAARASYNEQFF. The CDR3 DNA sequence: TGTGCCGCCCGGGCCTCCTACAATGAGCAGTTCTTC.

This chain joins TRBV9 and TRBJ1-1, with no clear D. V was shortened by 3 bases and J by 1 base, with 10 bases between the two germline ends. CDR3 length: 14 amino acids. The germline CDR1 and CDR2 sequences are SGDLS and YYNGEE. CDR3 residues: CASSEDPSNTEAFF. In DNA form, the CDR3 reads TGTGCCAGCAGCGAGGACCCCTCGAACACTGAAGCTTTCTTT.

In its sample, this clonotype was seen many times. V and J are TRBV6-5 and TRBJ2-5, with D tentatively TRBD1 (6 bases). CDR1 and CDR2 from the germline V gene are MNHEY and SVGAGI. The CDR3 covers 14 residues. V was clipped by 2 bases and J by 3 bases, with 10 bases between them. The CDR3 region has the DNA TGTGCCAGCAGTTACCTTACAGGGAAAGAGACCCAGTACTTC. Its translation: CASSYLTGKETQYF.

The chain carries TRBV6-6 and TRBJ2-3; 8 nucleotides agree with TRBD1. CDR3 length equals 14 residues. Germline loops: CDR1 MNHNY, CDR2 SVGAGI (reference sequence). The junction had 8 bases not matched to a gene; V was cut back by 6 bases and J by 6 bases. The CDR3 bases are TGTGCCAGCAGGCAGACACAGGGGGAGGATACGCAGTATTTT. Its protein product is CASRQTQGEDTQYF.

As for this clonotype: One end of the junction does not line up with germline, which may come from a read error. This rearrangement joins TRBV20-1 to TRBJ1-2; no clear D. The length of the CDR3 is 12 residues. Looked up from germline, CDR1 is DFQATT and CDR2 is SNEGSKA (reference sequence). In DNA form, the CDR3 reads TGCAGTGCTAGTATTCGTCCGGGCGGCTCCACCTTC. Protein: CSASIRPGGSTF.

About this clonotype: This may be a read error: a much more frequent sequence differs by one nucleotide. The V call is TRBV5-5, the J call TRBJ2-5; D may be TRBD1 (5 bases). The CDR3 length is 15 residues. The V gene lost 4 bases and the J gene lost 4 bases, with 17 bases spanning the gap. The germline gives CDR1 SGHKS, CDR2 YYEKEE (reference sequence). This chain's CDR3 is CASSAIGAIRETQYF. Here the CDR3 DNA reads TGTGCCAGCAGCGCGATAGGGGCGATTCGAGAGACCCAGTACTTC.

This clonotype was counted many times. The rearrangement uses TRBV29-1 and TRBJ2-7; no reliable D call. V was clipped by 3 bases and J by 8 bases, with 17 bases between them. Germline loops: CDR1 SQVTM, CDR2 ANQGSEA. The CDR3 is 13 residues long. CDR3 sequence reads: CSVDDRKERKQYF. In nucleotides, the CDR3 is TGCAGCGTTGATGACCGTAAGGAGCGAAAGCAGTACTTC.

J is TRBJ2-7 and V is TRBV29-1, with a tentative D call TRBD1 (8 bases). Looked up from germline, CDR1 is SQVTM and CDR2 is ANQGSEA. Trimming shortened V by 6 bases and J by 2 bases, and 17 bases separated the two germline ends. This CDR3 spans 14 amino acids. DNA of the CDR3: TGCAGCGTCACACCACAGGGGGGGACCTACGAGCAGTACTTC. Amino acid sequence: CSVTPQGGTYEQYF.

This clonotype has just a few counts. The V gene is TRBV4-3, the J gene TRBJ1-1; D is uncertain. Germline V gene lookup returns CDR1 LGHNA and CDR2 YSLEER. The CDR3 totals 15 residues. Trimming left V 2 bases short and J 1 base short, with 11 bases between. The CDR3 nucleotides are TGCGCCAGCAGCCAACAGTGGACCGAGAACACTGAAGCTTTCTTT. Residues: CASSQQWTENTEAFF.

About this clonotype: One end of the junction fails to match germline, which may point to a read error. The rearrangement uses TRBV12-5 and TRBJ2-7, with D maybe TRBD2 (6 bases). Germline assignment: CDR1 LGHNT and CDR2 FRNRAP. This CDR3 region has 15 residues. The CDR3 spells CASGASGFPGETQCF. CDR3 sequence (DNA): TGTGCTAGTGGGGCGAGCGGGTTCCCTGGGGAGACCCAGTGCTTC.

At least ten counts were recorded for this clonotype. This chain links TRBV29-1 with TRBJ2-1; 7 bases align to TRBD1. CDR1 is SQVTM and CDR2 is ANQGSEA in the germline V gene. V dropped 4 bases and J dropped 7; count of bases not matched to a gene: 10. CDR3 size: 14 residues. CDR3 DNA sequence: TGCAGCGTTGGAGGTCAGGGGGTAGGGAATGAGCAGTTCTTC. Its translation: CSVGGQGVGNEQFF.

This clonotype was seen only a few times. CDR3: CATSDSGQGDQETQYF. As DNA, the CDR3 is TGTGCCACCAGTGATTCGGGACAGGGCGACCAAGAGACCCAGTACTTC. The chain couples TRBV24-1 to TRBJ2-5, with 9 bases aligning to TRBD1. The junction had 3 bases not matched to a gene; V was cut back by 2 bases and J by 0 bases. Looked up from germline, CDR1 is KGHDR and CDR2 is SFDVKD. This CDR3 region has 16 residues.

On this clonotype itself: Being one base from a much bigger clone, this may be a read error. This chain uses TRBV29-1 with TRBJ2-1; weak D call: TRBD2 (5 bases). The CDR3 runs 12 residues. The V end lost 4 bases, the J end lost 6 bases, and 10 bases lay between the germline ends. Germline loops: CDR1 SQVTM, CDR2 ANQGSEA. The CDR3 reads CSVVRGSNEQFF. As DNA, the CDR3 is TGCAGCGTTGTCCGGGGAAGCAATGAGCAGTTCTTC.

This clonotype was picked up many times. This chain joins TRBV7-2 and TRBJ2-5; 7 bases agree with TRBD2. J lost 4 bases, V lost 1 base, and 6 bases had no gene match. The CDR3 consists of 15 residues. Germline lookup yields CDR1 SGHTA and CDR2 FQGNSA. The CDR3 DNA reads TGTGCCAGCAGCTTAGGGGGGGGGACTATAGAGACCCAGTACTTC. This gives the protein CASSLGGGTIETQYF.

Many counts were recorded for this clonotype. The chain recombines TRBV29-1 with TRBJ2-5; weak D call: TRBD1 (6 bases). Per the germline V gene, CDR1 is SQVTM and CDR2 is ANQGSEA. The V gene lost 3 bases and the J gene lost 3 bases, with 8 bases spanning the gap. The CDR3 runs 12 residues. The CDR3 loop reads CSVDPGEETQYF. The CDR3 bases are TGCAGCGTTGATCCAGGGGAAGAGACCCAGTACTTC.

This chain connects TRBV20-1 to TRBJ2-6; D possibly matches TRBD1 or TRBD2 (5 bases each). CDR1 and CDR2 (germline): DFQATT, SNEGSKA (reference sequence). The CDR3 spans 18 residues. V gave up 1 base and J gave up 2 bases, with 18 bases separating them. The CDR3 loop is CSARGVGPSGTGANVLTF. The DNA of the CDR3 is TGCAGTGCTAGAGGGGTGGGGCCATCGGGGACTGGGGCCAACGTCCTGACTTTC.

This clonotype was picked up many times. This chain links TRBV5-1 with TRBJ1-2; TRBD1 agrees at 9 bases. Germline V gene lookup returns CDR1 SGHRS and CDR2 YFSETQ. V lost 0 bases to trimming and J lost 2 bases; unmatched junction nucleotides: 8. CDR3 length: 17 amino acids. This CDR3 is CASSLAGPGTGNYGYTF. As DNA, the CDR3 is TGCGCCAGCAGCTTGGCCGGTCCCGGGACAGGGAACTATGGCTACACCTTC.

This chain joins TRBV19 and TRBJ2-4, with a tentative D call TRBD2 (7 bases). Deletions cut 4 bases from V and 0 bases from J, with 13 bases between. Per germline, CDR1 LNHDA and CDR2 SQIVND (reference sequence). CDR3 length equals 16 residues. CDR3 DNA: TGTGCCAGTAGTAACTCGGGGGGCCTAGCCAAAAACATTCAGTACTTC. This codes for CASSNSGGLAKNIQYF. Combining the CDR3 with reference TRBV19 and TRBJ2-4 gives the whole variable domain DGGITQSPKYLFRKEGQNVTLSCEQNLNHDAMYWYRQDPGQGLRLIYYSQIVNDFQKGDIAEGYSVSREKKESFPLTVTSAQKNPTAFYLCASSNSGGLAKNIQYFGAGTRLSVL.

This clonotype has just one count. The rearrangement uses TRBV20-1 and TRBJ1-2; 11 bases are a match to TRBD1. This CDR3 comprises 14 residues. The germline gives CDR1 DFQATT, CDR2 SNEGSKA (reference sequence). V dropped 5 bases and J dropped 7; count of bases not matched to a gene: 9. The CDR3 DNA reads as TGCAGTGCTTCGGACAGGGGGCGCTGGCTTGGCTACACCTTC. This sequence encodes CSASDRGRWLGYTF.

This chain links TRBV7-2 with TRBJ2-3, with TRBD2 as a possible D gene (6 bases). The CDR3 extends over 15 amino acids. V was cut by 5 bases and J by 0 bases, with 12 bases left in between. Germline CDR1 reads SGHTA; CDR2 reads FQGNSA. DNA of the CDR3: TGTGCCAGCAGCACCGGAGGGGCTAGCACAGATACGCAGTATTTT. Its protein product is CASSTGGASTDTQYF.

This sequence joins TRBV7-2 and TRBJ1-1, with TRBD1 as a possible D gene (5 bases). V gave up 5 bases and J gave up 4 bases, with 17 bases separating them. This CDR3 region has 15 residues. Germline V gene lookup returns CDR1 SGHTA and CDR2 FQGNSA. The CDR3 loop reads CASSPRTGDRTEAFF. Written as DNA, the CDR3 is TGTGCCAGCAGCCCTAGGACGGGGGATCGCACTGAAGCTTTCTTT.

Here the CDR3 DNA reads TGTGCCAGCCCTCCCGGGAGGGCAGGGAGATTCACCGGGGAGCTGTTTTTT. Its translation is CASPPGRAGRFTGELFF. The rearrangement joins TRBV7-8 to TRBJ2-2, with TRBD2 matching 8 bases. Germline V gives CDR1 SGHVS, CDR2 FQNEAQ. CDR3 size: 17 residues. V gave up 8 bases and J gave up 4 bases; unmatched junction bases: 15.

On this clonotype itself: This could be a read error, since a much larger clone is one nucleotide away. The genes are TRBV10-3 and TRBJ2-4; 8 bases are shared with TRBD1. Germline values: CDR1 ENHRY, CDR2 SYGVKD. The CDR3 is 14 residues long. V gave up 8 bases and J gave up 13 bases; unmatched junction bases: 16. CDR3 DNA sequence: TGTGCCATCTCGGGCGGGACAGGCGACAATGAGCAGTACTTC. It encodes CAISGGTGDNEQYF.

The chain recombines TRBV6-4 with TRBJ2-7; 8 nucleotides match TRBD2. Trimming at V came to 8 bases and at J to 2 bases, leaving 11 bases not matched to a gene. The germline V gene has CDR1 MRHNA and CDR2 SNTAGT. The CDR3 spans 15 residues. CDR3 DNA sequence: TGTGCCAGCTCCACCCAGGCGGGGGGACCCTACGAGCAGTACTTC. This codes for CASSTQAGGPYEQYF.

The chain is built from TRBV20-1 and TRBJ1-1; a possible D gene is TRBD1 (5 bases). There are 13 residues in the CDR3. Deletions cut 6 bases from V and 1 base from J, with 12 bases between. Germline CDR1 reads DFQATT; CDR2 reads SNEGSKA (reference sequence). CDR3 protein: CSAQGGANTEAFF. The CDR3 DNA reads as TGCAGTGCCCAAGGAGGGGCGAACACTGAAGCTTTCTTT.

Of note for this clonotype: A read error may be the cause here, since a much bigger clone is one base away. The DNA for the CDR3 is TGTGCTAGCAGCTCCGGACAGTGTGAGACCCAGTACTTC. Its translation: CASSSGQCETQYF. V gene TRBV7-7 combines with J gene TRBJ2-5; a possible D gene is TRBD1 (6 bases). CDR3 length: 13 residues. Germline V gene lookup returns CDR1 SSHAT and CDR2 FNYEAQ (reference sequence).

V usage is TRBV18 and J usage is TRBJ1-1; possible D gene TRBD1, 6 bases. The V gene's germline CDR1 is KGHSH and CDR2 LQKENI. This CDR3 comprises 15 residues. V lost 4 bases to trimming and J lost 6 bases, with 18 bases between them. CDR3 region: CASSLQGLEVAEAFF. CDR3 bases: TGTGCCAGCTCACTCCAGGGGCTGGAGGTTGCTGAAGCTTTCTTT.

The sample holds many counts of this clonotype. This chain connects TRBV5-1 to TRBJ1-4; D perhaps matches TRBD1 (5 bases). The germline gives CDR1 SGHRS, CDR2 YFSETQ. CDR3 length: 15 residues. V lost 6 bases to trimming and J lost 8 bases, with 20 bases between them. The CDR3: CASTQEGQASEKLFF. The CDR3 DNA sequence: TGCGCCAGCACCCAGGAGGGGCAGGCTAGCGAAAAACTGTTTTTT.

This clonotype was seen repeatedly, ten times or more. V is TRBV6-6 and J is TRBJ1-1; D not resolved. Looked up from germline, CDR1 is MNHNY and CDR2 is SVGAGI (reference sequence). The CDR3 loop spans 17 amino acids. The ends were cut back, 0 bases at V and 1 base at J, with 15 bases in the middle. CDR3 nucleotides: TGTGCCAGCAGTTACTCCTATACCCTACGGGGGAACACTGAAGCTTTCTTT. Protein product: CASSYSYTLRGNTEAFF.